The 30 T cell receptor beta chains given below trace back to one sample, sequenced in a study of OX40 agonist ivuxolimab in advanced cancers. Only in-frame clones appear in the TCRdb table, and some are missing; sequencing was by immunoSEQ multiplex PCR. The sample lists approximately 56,000 clones, about 89% occurring once. Sequenced material: CD4+ or CD8+ T cells sorted from blood, taken in a trial of the OX40 agonist ivuxolimab. These receptors were obtained from an adult with an advanced solid tumor such as melanoma, head and neck, liver or kidney cancer.

The V and J genes are TRBV5-6 and TRBJ2-6; no definite D call. This CDR3 has 16 residues. CDR1 is SGHDT, CDR2 YYEEEE, per germline. Deletions cut 2 bases from V and 2 bases from J, with 11 bases between. The CDR3 sequence is CASSFGQSAGANVLTF. The CDR3 DNA sequence: TGTGCCAGCAGCTTTGGGCAGTCCGCTGGGGCCAACGTCCTGACTTTC.

The rearrangement joins TRBV6-1 to TRBJ1-5; 7 bases agree with TRBD1. The ends lost 4 bases at V and 1 base at J; junction bases unmatched: 4. CDR3 length equals 15 residues. The germline V gene has CDR1 MNHNS and CDR2 SASEGT. CDR3 bases: TGTGCCAGCAGTGCGATGACAGGGAGCAATCAGCCCCAGCATTTT. Translated, it gives CASSAMTGSNQPQHF.

The genes are TRBV5-6 and TRBJ2-1; 8 bases fit TRBD2. CDR3 length equals 15 residues. With 2 bases clipped from V and 9 bases from J, the junction kept 10 bases outside the gene matches. CDR1 and CDR2 from the germline V gene are SGHDT and YYEEEE. CDR3 nucleotides: TGTGCCAGCAGCTTTCAAAGCGGGGGTATCAGTGAGCAGTTCTTC. It codes for CASSFQSGGISEQFF.

The chain carries TRBV18 and TRBJ2-7, with D possibly matching TRBD1 (5 bases). Trimming left V 2 bases short and J 2 bases short, with 10 bases between. Germline V gene data show CDR1 as KGHSH and CDR2 as LQKENI. This CDR3 spans 14 amino acids. In DNA form, the CDR3 reads TGTGCCAGCTCACCAGAAACAGGAGCCTACGAGCAGTACGTC. Translating it yields CASSPETGAYEQYV.

This clone was seen once. V is TRBV5-1 and J is TRBJ1-1; 8 nucleotides align to TRBD1. V was pared by 5 bases and J by 1 base, with 10 bases of the junction left unmatched. Germline V gene lookup returns CDR1 SGHRS and CDR2 YFSETQ. This CDR3 has 16 residues. As DNA, the CDR3 is TGCGCCAGCAGTTTGAGACCAGGGGGCCAGAACACTGAAGCTTTCTTT. It encodes CASSLRPGGQNTEAFF.

The V call is TRBV7-2, the J call TRBJ2-1; 11 bases fit TRBD2. This CDR3 is built from 14 residues. V dropped 5 bases and J dropped 9; count of bases not matched to a gene: 6. CDR1 is SGHTA and CDR2 is FQGNSA in the germline V gene. This CDR3 is CASSPVSGRGEQFF. The DNA for the CDR3 is TGTGCCAGCAGCCCGGTTAGCGGGAGGGGTGAGCAGTTCTTC.

This chain uses TRBV2 with TRBJ1-6, with no clear D. Germline V gives CDR1 SNHLY, CDR2 FYNNEI. With 10 bases removed from V and 5 bases from J, the gap between germline ends came to 15 bases. This CDR3 spans 14 amino acids. In nucleotides, the CDR3 is TGTGCCACGATTAGGACGCTAAATAATTCACCCCTCCACTTT. The encoded protein is CATIRTLNNSPLHF.

The V gene is TRBV6-1, the J gene TRBJ1-1; perhaps TRBD1 as D (6 bases). CDR1 MNHNS and CDR2 SASEGT come from the germline V gene. The CDR3 is 14 residues long. V was clipped by 4 bases and J by 4 bases, with 13 bases between them. The CDR3 DNA sequence: TGTGCCAGCAGTGCCCGGACAGTGGGCACTGAAGCTTTCTTT. This encodes CASSARTVGTEAFF.

This chain connects TRBV25-1 to TRBJ2-1; weak D call: TRBD1 (6 bases). The germline V gene has CDR1 MGHDK and CDR2 SYGVNS. CDR3 length: 14 residues. V shed 2 bases and J shed 6 bases, with 11 bases lying between them. The CDR3 bases are TGTGCCAGCAGTGAAGACTCCAGGGGCAATGAGCAGTTCTTC. This sequence encodes CASSEDSRGNEQFF. Together with reference TRBV25-1 and TRBJ2-1, the CDR3 gives the full variable domain: EADIYQTPRYLVIGTGKKITLECSQTMGHDKMYWYQQDPGMELHLIHYSYGVNSTEKGDLSSESTVSRIRTEHFPLTLESARPSHTSQYLCASSEDSRGNEQFFGPGTRLTVL.

The V call is TRBV5-1, the J call TRBJ2-1; D possibly corresponds to TRBD1 (7 bases). This CDR3 comprises 17 residues. V lost 2 bases and J lost 7, with 22 bases in between. Germline CDR1 and CDR2: SGHRS and YFSETQ. The CDR3, as DNA: TGCGCCAGCAGCTTTCATTCTGACAGGGTCGGGAGTAATGAGCAGTTCTTC. It translates to CASSFHSDRVGSNEQFF.

Comments on this clone: Other DNA sequences within the sample encode an identical CDR3. The V gene is TRBV12-5, the J gene TRBJ1-1; maybe TRBD1 (6 bases). Germline V gene sequence: CDR1 LGHNT, CDR2 FRNRAP. The CDR3 extends over 16 amino acids. The germline V and J ends were trimmed by 7 bases and 1 base, with 19 bases remaining between them. This CDR3 reads CASAWKGGGQNTEAFF. In DNA form, the CDR3 reads TGTGCTAGTGCCTGGAAAGGGGGGGGGCAGAACACTGAAGCTTTCTTT. The whole variable domain, remainder taken from reference TRBV12-5 and TRBJ1-1, is DARVTQTPRHKVTEMGQEVTMRCQPILGHNTVFWYRQTMMQGLELLAYFRNRAPLDDSGMPKDRFSAEMPDATLATLKIQPSEPRDSAVYFCASAWKGGGQNTEAFFGQGTRLTVV.

This chain connects TRBV27 to TRBJ2-2, with 9 bases lining up with TRBD2. Germline V lookup: CDR1 MNHEY, CDR2 SMNVEV (reference sequence). This CDR3 has 14 amino acids. V shed 6 bases and J 6 bases; nucleotides not matched to a gene: 5. In DNA form, the CDR3 reads TGTGCCAGCAGGGTAGCGGGAGACGCCGGGGAGCTGTTTTTT. Its translation is CASRVAGDAGELFF.

The chain couples TRBV18 to TRBJ2-7, with a tentative D call TRBD2 (6 bases). Trimming left V 3 bases short and J 4 bases short, with 10 bases between. This CDR3 has 13 residues. Germline lookup yields CDR1 KGHSH and CDR2 LQKENI. DNA of the CDR3: TGTGCCAGCTCACCGCGAGGGAGGTACGAGCAGTACTTC. This translates into CASSPRGRYEQYF.

The chain employs TRBV27 and TRBJ2-1, with D perhaps TRBD2 (5 bases). V was trimmed by 4 bases and J by 1 base, leaving 11 bases between them. The CDR3 spans 15 residues. Germline V gene sequence: CDR1 MNHEY, CDR2 SMNVEV (reference sequence). CDR3: CASSSGKASYNEQFF. CDR3 sequence (DNA): TGTGCCAGCAGTTCCGGGAAGGCGTCCTACAATGAGCAGTTCTTC.

This chain links TRBV5-1 with TRBJ2-1; 9 bases match TRBD2. Germline-derived CDR1 and CDR2 are SGHRS and YFSETQ. The length of the CDR3 is 18 residues. With V trimmed by 4 bases and J by 4 bases, 15 bases remained unmatched. CDR3 sequence reads: CASSKGGAGGPMYNEQFF. The CDR3 bases are TGCGCCAGCAGCAAAGGTGGGGCGGGGGGGCCGATGTACAATGAGCAGTTCTTC.

The chain links TRBV7-2 to TRBJ1-6; tentatively, D is TRBD1 (5 bases). The V gene's germline CDR1 is SGHTA and CDR2 FQGNSA. The V end was cut by 5 bases, the J end by 0 bases, with 17 bases between. The CDR3 covers 18 residues. The CDR3 DNA sequence: TGTGCCAGCAGCACCCGGGACCGTGGGAGCTCCTATAATTCACCCCTCCACTTT. It translates to CASSTRDRGSSYNSPLHF.

This clone was counted a single time. The chain employs TRBV19 and TRBJ1-1; D perhaps matches TRBD1 (6 bases). The CDR3 sequence is 14 residues long. Germline CDR1 is LNHDA and CDR2 is SQIVND (reference sequence). Trimming left V 0 bases short and J 1 base short, with 6 bases between. The CDR3 DNA follows: TGTGCCAGTAGTATAGACAGGGGGAACACTGAAGCTTTCTTT. It encodes CASSIDRGNTEAFF.

This clone was seen a single time. The chain uses TRBV7-2 and TRBJ2-5, with D possibly matching TRBD1 (6 bases). V lost 5 bases and J 4 bases, leaving 17 bases between the germline ends. Germline V lookup: CDR1 SGHTA, CDR2 FQGNSA. This CDR3 has 15 amino acids. CDR3 residues: CASSNRKGVRETQYF. The CDR3 region has the DNA TGTGCCAGCAGCAACCGGAAGGGGGTGAGAGAGACCCAGTACTTC.

The gene calls are TRBV6-6 and TRBJ1-3, with a possible D match to TRBD1 (5 bases). V lost 4 bases, J lost 2 bases, and 12 bases lay in between. CDR3 length equals 15 residues. Per the germline V gene, CDR1 is MNHNY and CDR2 is SVGAGI (reference sequence). CDR3 nucleotide sequence: TGTGCCAGCAGTTTTTCCGGGACCGCTGGAAACACCATATATTTT. It yields the protein CASSFSGTAGNTIYF.

The sample holds a few counts of this clone. V usage is TRBV4-1 and J usage is TRBJ2-7, with D perhaps assigned TRBD1 or TRBD2 (5 bases each). Germline V gene data show CDR1 as MGHRA and CDR2 as YSYEKL. Trimming removed 0 bases from V and 7 bases from J, with 13 bases in between. CDR3 length: 14 amino acids. The CDR3 here is CASSQEGPWGEQYV. CDR3 DNA sequence: TGCGCCAGCAGCCAAGAGGGTCCCTGGGGGGAGCAGTACGTC.

The gene calls are TRBV29-1 and TRBJ2-7; 11 nucleotides agree with TRBD2. V trimming: 6 bases; J trimming: 7 bases; junction bases outside the gene matches: 11. Germline CDR1 reads SQVTM; CDR2 reads ANQGSEA. The CDR3 runs 14 residues. CDR3 residues: CSVGLAGSSREQYF. CDR3 DNA sequence: TGCAGCGTCGGACTAGCGGGTTCAAGTCGGGAGCAGTACTTC.

The CDR3 nucleotides are TGTGCCAGCACCCTCTGGGGGAAAAATGAAAAACTGTTTTTT. It codes for CASTLWGKNEKLFF. The genes are TRBV28 and TRBJ1-4; weak D call: TRBD1 (5 bases). The CDR3 spans 14 residues. CDR1 is MDHEN, CDR2 SYDVKM, per germline. Trimming left V 7 bases short and J 5 bases short, with 14 bases between.

The CDR3 DNA follows: TGCGCCAGCAGCCTCCAGGAGGGCAGGAACACTGAAGCTTTCTTT. It translates to CASSLQEGRNTEAFF. The chain combines TRBV4-1 with TRBJ1-1; no clear D gene. Germline values: CDR1 MGHRA, CDR2 YSYEKL. The V gene lost 4 bases and the J gene lost 1 base, with 13 bases spanning the gap. This CDR3 is built from 15 residues.

The chain combines TRBV18 with TRBJ2-1; no clear D gene. CDR1 is KGHSH and CDR2 is LQKENI in the germline V gene. The V end was cut by 3 bases, the J end by 0 bases, with 9 bases between. This CDR3 is 15 amino acids long. CDR3 residues: CASSPTSSSYNEQFF. CDR3 DNA sequence: TGTGCCAGCTCACCCACCTCTAGCTCCTACAATGAGCAGTTCTTC.

The chain is built from TRBV28 and TRBJ1-1; D remains unclear. V was clipped by 7 bases and J by 2 bases, with 14 bases between them. Germline V gene sequence: CDR1 MDHEN, CDR2 SYDVKM. This CDR3 is 14 amino acids long. In DNA form, the CDR3 reads TGTGCCAGCACCTCCTTTCAGCCCAACACTGAAGCTTTCTTT. The encoded protein is CASTSFQPNTEAFF.

DNA for the CDR3: TGTGCCAGCAGCTTACCCTGGGGGGGCCAAGAGACCCAGTACTTC. It encodes CASSLPWGGQETQYF. The V and J genes are TRBV7-2 and TRBJ2-5, with 7 bases lining up with TRBD2. Germline V gene data show CDR1 as SGHTA and CDR2 as FQGNSA. Trimming cost V 2 bases and J 1 base; bases outside gene matches: 4. CDR3 length: 15 amino acids. The whole variable domain, remainder taken from reference TRBV7-2 and TRBJ2-5, is GAGVSQSPSNKVTEKGKDVELRCDPISGHTALYWYRQSLGQGLEFLIYFQGNSAPDKSGLPSDRFSAERTGGSVSTLTIQRTQQEDSAVYLCASSLPWGGQETQYFGPGTRLLVL.

The chain couples TRBV15 to TRBJ2-1; TRBD1 is a possible D gene (7 bases). The length of the CDR3 is 14 residues. The ends were cut back, 6 bases at V and 3 bases at J, with 12 bases in the middle. Germline V gene data show CDR1 as LNHNV and CDR2 as YYDKDF (reference sequence). CDR3 in amino acids: CATRGGQDYNEQFF. The DNA of the CDR3 is TGTGCCACCAGGGGAGGACAGGACTACAATGAGCAGTTCTTC.

The chain uses TRBV18 and TRBJ2-1, with D unclear. Trimming removed 0 bases from V and 7 bases from J, with 7 bases in between. The germline CDR1 and CDR2 sequences are KGHSH and LQKENI. This CDR3 is built from 13 residues. In DNA, the CDR3 is TGTGCCAGCTCACCACCGGACCCTAATGAGCAGTTCTTC. It is translated as CASSPPDPNEQFF.

The rearrangement links TRBV7-6 to TRBJ1-1, with D possibly TRBD1 on 5 matching bases. In germline, CDR1 is SGHVS, CDR2 FNYEAQ. This CDR3 has 14 amino acids. The ends were cut back, 4 bases at V and 6 bases at J, with 15 bases in the middle. This CDR3 is CASSSGGGQAEAFF. For the CDR3, the DNA is TGTGCCAGCAGCTCCGGGGGTGGGCAAGCTGAAGCTTTCTTT.

The chain combines TRBV19 with TRBJ2-1; TRBD1 matches 10 bases. J gave up 7 bases and V 5 bases, and 8 bases lay outside the gene matches. Germline V gene data show CDR1 as LNHDA and CDR2 as SQIVND (reference sequence). The CDR3 length is 15 residues. CDR3 in DNA: TGTGCCAGTAGTGCGCGACAGGGGGCAGGGAATGAGCAGTTCTTC. As protein: CASSARQGAGNEQFF.